These T cell receptor beta chains were read from a single sample in a study of T cells in Graves' hyperthyroidism and ophthalmopathy. TCRdb independently ran MiXCR on the multiplex PCR reads; one entry per CDR3 protein. The sample includes 350,000 to 400,000 distinct CDR3 sequences, 15% to 20% of them seen just once. Source material: blood. The receptors come from a young woman with Graves' hyperthyroidism. CDR3s include the opening cysteine and the closing phenylalanine or tryptophan. A D gene is named only where the DNA matches it firmly. Part of the rows lack a size; the others show once, few, many or a class for expanded clones.

v_call	d_call	j_call	clone_size	cdr3_aa	cdr3_nt
TRBV6-1	TRBD1	TRBJ2-5	many	CASSWVTGGETQYF	TGTGCCAGCAGCTGGGTCACAGGGGGGGAGACCCAGTACTTC
TRBV6-1	TRBD1	TRBJ1-5	many	CASSVHQQGANQPQHF	TGTGCCAGCAGTGTTCACCAGCAGGGGGCTAATCAGCCCCAGCATTTT
TRBV6-1	.	TRBJ1-1	many	CASKRDTYEAFF	TGTGCCAGCAAACGGGACACCTACGAAGCTTTCTTT
TRBV30	TRBD1	TRBJ2-5	many	CAWRNRQGPQETQYF	TGTGCCTGGAGGAACCGACAGGGGCCCCAAGAGACCCAGTACTTC
TRBV2	.	TRBJ2-2	many	CASSEFIVRSGELFF	TGTGCCAGCAGTGAGTTTATAGTGAGGAGCGGGGAGCTGTTTTTT
TRBV3-1	TRBD1	TRBJ1-2	.	CASSPTGVHYGYTF	TGTGCCAGCAGCCCAACAGGGGTTCACTATGGCTACACCTTC
TRBV28	.	TRBJ1-2	many	CASSLFGNGYTF	TGTGCCAGCAGTTTATTTGGAAATGGCTACACCTTC
TRBV20-1	.	TRBJ1-3	many	CSAIPASSGNTIYF	TGCAGTGCTATACCGGCCTCCTCTGGAAACACCATATATTTT
TRBV11-2	.	TRBJ2-7	few	CASSPSGLRGWYEQYF	TGTGCCAGCAGCCCATCCGGACTACGAGGTTGGTACGAGCAGTACTTC
TRBV7-8	.	TRBJ1-2	many	CASSFESGPNYGYTF	TGTGCCAGCAGCTTCGAGTCGGGCCCGAACTATGGCTACACCTTC
TRBV19	.	TRBJ1-1	.	CASRKGGLEAFF	TGTGCCAGCCGTAAAGGGGGGCTTGAGGCTTTCTTT
TRBV2	.	TRBJ1-1	many	CASSGQEAAFF	TGTGCCAGCAGTGGACAGGAGGCAGCTTTCTTT
TRBV18	TRBD2	TRBJ2-3	.	CASSHRLAGRHSTDTQYF	TGTGCCAGCTCACACCGACTAGCGGGGAGACACAGCACAGATACGCAGTATTTT
TRBV7-9	.	TRBJ1-2	many	CASSPRSKSNYGYTF	TGTGCCAGCAGCCCCCGGTCCAAATCTAACTATGGCTACACCTTC
TRBV5-1	.	TRBJ1-6	.	CASSFTGTTNQNSPLHF	TGCGCCAGCAGCTTTACCGGGACAACAAATCAGAATTCACCCCTCCACTTT
TRBV6-5	TRBD1	TRBJ1-2	many	CASSYSGQEGGYTF	TGTGCCAGCAGTTACTCCGGACAGGAGGGTGGCTACACCTTC
TRBV10-3	TRBD1	TRBJ1-2	many	CAISGVGTEGYGYTF	TGTGCCATCAGTGGGGTTGGGACAGAGGGCTATGGCTACACCTTC
TRBV20-1	TRBD2	TRBJ2-7	many	CSALQTSGGDYEQYF	TGCAGTGCACTACAAACTAGCGGGGGAGACTACGAGCAGTACTTC
TRBV20-1	TRBD1	TRBJ2-3	.	CSAQWDRGTDTQYF	TGCAGTGCTCAATGGGACAGGGGGACAGATACGCAGTATTTT
TRBV12-3/TRBV12-4	TRBD1	TRBJ1-2	.	CASRLPGGGGYTF	TGTGCCAGCAGGTTACCAGGGGGTGGTGGCTACACCTTC
TRBV7-2	.	TRBJ1-1	.	CASSLLGSPEAFF	TGTGCCAGCAGCTTACTGGGGTCCCCTGAAGCTTTCTTT
TRBV6-2/TRBV6-3	.	TRBJ1-2	.	CASSTGQSSGYTF	TGTGCCAGCTCTACAGGGCAATCATCTGGCTACACCTTC
TRBV6-1	TRBD2	TRBJ2-5	many	CASIDQGLAGVQETQYF	TGTGCCAGCATAGACCAGGGACTAGCGGGGGTCCAAGAGACCCAGTACTTC
TRBV3-1	TRBD1	TRBJ2-1	many	CASSPRQGIGEQFF	TGTGCCAGCAGCCCCCGACAGGGTATAGGTGAGCAGTTCTTC
TRBV2	.	TRBJ1-2	many	CASRRETGIYGYTF	TGTGCCAGCAGGAGAGAAACAGGGATCTATGGCTACACCTTC
TRBV20-1	TRBD1	TRBJ1-1	many	CSAINRGIGNTEAFF	TGCAGTGCTATCAACAGGGGAATCGGGAACACTGAAGCTTTCTTT
TRBV20-1	.	TRBJ2-5	many	CSARPPRGGEETQYF	TGCAGTGCTAGGCCCCCTCGAGGGGGGGAAGAGACCCAGTACTTC
TRBV6-1	.	TRBJ2-5	.	CASSEAAGVKETQYF	TGTGCCAGCAGTGAAGCGGCAGGGGTAAAGGAGACCCAGTACTTC
TRBV4-2	.	TRBJ1-2	.	CASSQDLDGDYGYTF	TGTGCCAGCAGCCAAGATCTGGACGGTGACTATGGCTACACCTTC
TRBV18	TRBD2	TRBJ2-7	many	CASSPLAGKSYEQYF	TGTGCCAGCTCACCACTAGCGGGTAAATCCTACGAGCAGTACTTC
TRBV27	TRBD1	TRBJ2-3	many	CASRATGGTDTQYF	TGTGCCAGCAGGGCGACAGGGGGCACAGATACGCAGTATTTT
TRBV28	.	TRBJ2-2	many	CASNKQTPNTGELFF	TGTGCCAGCAACAAACAGACACCGAACACCGGGGAGCTGTTTTTT
TRBV6-1	.	TRBJ1-5	many	CASSETVSNQPQHF	TGTGCCAGCAGTGAGACAGTTAGCAATCAGCCCCAGCATTTT
TRBV11-2	.	TRBJ2-7	many	CASSFRSVPYEQYF	TGTGCCAGCAGCTTCAGGTCGGTTCCCTACGAGCAGTACTTC
TRBV12-3/TRBV12-4	.	TRBJ1-1	many	CASRAQGNTEAFF	TGTGCCAGCAGAGCACAGGGGAACACTGAAGCTTTCTTT
TRBV9	.	TRBJ2-5	.	CASSLSQEETQYF	TGTGCCAGCAGCTTAAGCCAGGAAGAGACCCAGTACTTC
TRBV12-3/TRBV12-4	.	TRBJ1-2	once	CASSLESHGYTF	TGTGCCAGCAGTTTAGAGAGCCATGGCTACACCTTC
TRBV19	.	TRBJ2-5	many	CASSIGSDYQETQYF	TGTGCCAGTAGTATAGGTTCAGACTACCAAGAGACCCAGTACTTC
TRBV6-1	TRBD1	TRBJ1-6	.	CASSETGPNSPLHF	TGTGCCAGCAGTGAGACAGGGCCTAATTCACCCCTCCACTTT
TRBV5-6	.	TRBJ2-7	.	CASSPRRGGLFEQYF	TGTGCCAGCAGCCCGAGGAGGGGGGGCTTGTTCGAGCAGTACTTC
TRBV14	.	TRBJ1-5	few	CASSLGGGRSNQPQHF	TGTGCCAGCAGCCTAGGGGGGGGGCGAAGCAATCAGCCCCAGCATTTT
TRBV12-3/TRBV12-4	.	TRBJ2-7	many	CASSLRVPEQYF	TGTGCCAGCAGTCTCAGGGTACCCGAGCAGTACTTC
TRBV5-1	.	TRBJ2-7	many	CASSLVGSYEQYF	TGTGCCAGCAGCTTAGTGGGCTCCTACGAGCAGTACTTC
TRBV13	TRBD2	TRBJ2-7	few	CASSHPSGQTSYEQYF	TGTGCCAGCAGCCACCCTAGCGGTCAAACCTCCTACGAGCAGTACTTC
TRBV6-4	TRBD1	TRBJ1-2	many	CASSEAGGFGYTF	TGTGCCAGCAGTGAGGCAGGGGGCTTTGGCTACACCTTC
TRBV5-1	.	TRBJ1-1	many	CASSFVSRTEAFF	TGCGCCAGCAGCTTTGTTAGTCGCACTGAAGCTTTCTTT
TRBV7-8	.	TRBJ2-5	many	CASSLETGSGQYF	TGTGCCAGCAGCTTAGAGACTGGGAGCGGCCAGTACTTC
TRBV20-1	.	TRBJ2-7	many	CSAANFRVSSYEQYF	TGCAGTGCCGCGAATTTTAGGGTCTCCTCCTACGAGCAGTACTTC
TRBV6-1	.	TRBJ1-3	many	CAATVYGSGNTIYF	TGTGCCGCGACAGTTTACGGCTCTGGAAACACCATATATTTT
TRBV24-1	.	TRBJ2-3	many	CATSATITPWSTDTQYF	TGTGCCACCAGTGCTACTATCACCCCCTGGAGCACAGATACGCAGTATTTT
TRBV18	TRBD1	TRBJ1-2	.	CASSPSQPGQTYGYTF	TGTGCCAGCTCACCATCCCAACCGGGACAGACTTATGGCTACACCTTC
TRBV12-3/TRBV12-4	TRBD2	TRBJ2-2	.	CASSSLKSGAGELFF	TGTGCCAGCAGCTCTCTGAAGAGCGGGGCCGGGGAGCTGTTTTTT
TRBV10-2	TRBD1	TRBJ2-5	many	CASKLQGEETQYF	TGCGCCAGCAAGCTACAGGGGGAAGAGACCCAGTACTTC
TRBV7-2	TRBD1	TRBJ1-1	many	CASSLRGQGWSEAFF	TGTGCCAGCAGCTTAAGGGGACAGGGGTGGAGTGAAGCTTTCTTT
TRBV12-3/TRBV12-4	.	TRBJ1-5	many	CASNLLNSNQPQHF	TGTGCCAGCAACCTCCTCAATAGCAATCAGCCCCAGCATTTT